The 5 T cell receptor beta chains listed next were all sequenced from one sample in a study of blood T cell repertoires in COVID-19. Clones were sequenced by immunoSEQ multiplex PCR, and TCRdb holds only the in-frame ones, with some missing. The sample includes 110,000 to 150,000 clones, about 80% seen only once; the top ten take about 1.4%. Sequencing used peripheral blood. Receptors were obtained from a human donor in a cohort sampled during active COVID-19.

The chain joins TRBV28 to TRBJ1-5; 7 bases map to TRBD1. The CDR3 length is 15 residues. V shed 3 bases, J shed 6 bases, and the junction held 8 bases outside the gene matches. Germline V gene lookup returns CDR1 MDHEN and CDR2 SYDVKM. CDR3 sequence reads: CASSFGGKGAQPQHF. CDR3 sequence (DNA): TGTGCCAGCAGTTTTGGGGGAAAGGGGGCTCAGCCCCAGCATTTT.

The genes are TRBV19 and TRBJ1-2; weak D call: TRBD1 (5 bases). The CDR3 has 14 amino acids. Per the germline V gene, CDR1 is LNHDA and CDR2 is SQIVND (reference sequence). Trimming removed 7 bases from V and 2 bases from J, with 14 bases in between. CDR3 residues: CASTTWGYNYGYTF. The DNA for the CDR3 is TGTGCCAGTACAACTTGGGGCTACAACTATGGCTACACCTTC.

This clone was found once. The J gene is TRBJ1-3, the V gene TRBV10-3; TRBD1 matches at 7 bases. The J segment lost 2 bases and the V segment lost 11 bases, leaving 6 bases of the junction unmatched. The CDR3 spans 13 residues. Germline V lookup: CDR1 ENHRY, CDR2 SYGVKD. Here the CDR3 reads CAHGGGPGNTIYF. CDR3 DNA sequence: TGTGCCCACGGAGGGGGCCCTGGAAACACCATATATTTT.

This rearrangement joins TRBV19 to TRBJ2-2; the D gene is possibly TRBD2 (7 bases). V was cut by 3 bases and J by 5 bases, with 13 bases left in between. Per the germline V gene, CDR1 is LNHDA and CDR2 is SQIVND (reference sequence). This CDR3 has 15 amino acids. The CDR3 DNA reads TGTGCCAGTAGTATCGGAGGGAGGGGGACCGGGGAGCTGTTTTTT. Translated, it gives CASSIGGRGTGELFF.

V is TRBV9 and J is TRBJ1-6; D remains unclear. V was trimmed by 3 bases and J by 3 bases, leaving 10 bases between them. The germline gives CDR1 SGDLS, CDR2 YYNGEE. The length of the CDR3 is 15 residues. CDR3 region: CASSDRGNYNSPLHF. For the CDR3, the DNA is TGTGCCAGCAGCGATCGAGGAAACTATAATTCACCCCTCCACTTT.